One and the same sample provided the 30 T cell receptor beta chains below, sequenced in a study of patients and donors after allogeneic stem cell transplantation. TCRdb redid the calling of the RT-PCR reads with MiXCR, one entry per CDR3 protein. Here the sample spans about 960,000 distinct CDR3 sequences, more than 15% being singletons. The specimen sequenced was blood, either unsorted or a sorted T cell fraction (not recorded which). These receptors all stem from a human donor who was either an allogeneic HSCT recipient or a stem cell or donor lymphocyte infusion donor (not recorded which). It is not recorded whose cells these are; they may come from a transplant donor.

The chain joins TRBV12-3 or TRBV12-4 to TRBJ1-5; TRBD1 matches at 9 bases. The CDR3 runs to 15 residues. V dropped 6 bases and J dropped 3; count of bases not matched to a gene: 6. CDR3 in DNA: TGTGCCAGCAGCCAGGGACAGGGCCTCAATCAGCCCCAGCATTTT. Its protein product is CASSQGQGLNQPQHF.

This sequence joins TRBV5-1 and TRBJ2-5, with 9 bases that match TRBD2. There are 16 residues in the CDR3. V shed 0 bases and J 2 bases; nucleotides not matched to a gene: 5. Looked up from germline, CDR1 is SGHRS and CDR2 is YFSETQ. This chain's CDR3 is CASSLAPSGKQETQYF. CDR3 nucleotides: TGCGCCAGCAGCTTGGCCCCTAGCGGGAAACAAGAGACCCAGTACTTC.

This clonotype was observed a few times. The gene calls are TRBV12-3 or TRBV12-4 and TRBJ2-3, with 10 nucleotides matching TRBD2. The CDR3 totals 16 residues. The trim removed 8 bases at V and 0 bases at J, leaving 8 bases unmatched. Here the CDR3 reads CASAAPAGGSTDTQYF. In DNA form, the CDR3 reads TGTGCCAGCGCGGCTCCAGCGGGAGGGAGCACAGATACGCAGTATTTT.

Only a few counts were recorded for this clonotype. The chain employs TRBV27 and TRBJ2-2, with 8 bases identical to TRBD1. This CDR3 comprises 13 residues. The V gene end was trimmed by 7 bases and the J gene end by 7 bases; junction bases not matched to a gene: 5. In germline, CDR1 is MNHEY, CDR2 SMNVEV (reference sequence). CDR3 protein: CASNGQGIGELFF. Here the CDR3 DNA reads TGTGCCAGCAACGGACAGGGCATCGGGGAGCTGTTTTTT.

The rearrangement joins TRBV4-2 to TRBJ2-1; TRBD2 aligns across 7 bases. Losses at the gene ends were 0 bases for V and 4 bases for J; bases not matched to a gene: 9. The CDR3 runs to 17 residues. Germline CDR1 is LGHNA and CDR2 is YNFKEQ. As DNA, the CDR3 is TGTGCCAGCAGCCAAGATCGGGCAGGGAGGGCGTACAATGAGCAGTTCTTC. Protein product: CASSQDRAGRAYNEQFF.

This clonotype has more than one count but fewer than ten. This rearrangement joins TRBV28 to TRBJ2-2, with no clear D. The CDR3 totals 15 residues. The V gene's germline CDR1 is MDHEN and CDR2 SYDVKM. V was cut by 4 bases and J by 5 bases, with 14 bases left in between. The CDR3 nucleotides read TGTGCCAGCAGTTCCCCGACAAGCCGAACCGGGGAGCTGTTTTTT. This gives the protein CASSSPTSRTGELFF.

This clonotype was seen a handful of times. This chain uses TRBV9 with TRBJ2-5; 12 positions match TRBD2. J lost 2 bases, V lost 0 bases, and 2 bases had no gene match. CDR1 and CDR2 (germline): SGDLS, YYNGEE. The CDR3 runs 16 residues. The CDR3 loop is CASSVATSGGQETQYF. The CDR3 DNA sequence: TGTGCCAGCAGCGTAGCGACTAGCGGGGGTCAAGAGACCCAGTACTTC.

There are a few counts of this clonotype. Here the CDR3 reads CASSPLPASDTQYF. The CDR3 nucleotides are TGTGCCAGCTCACCACTGCCAGCTTCGGATACGCAGTATTTT. The rearrangement joins TRBV18 to TRBJ2-3; D is ambiguous. V dropped 1 base and J dropped 6 bases, with 11 bases sitting between them. The CDR3 consists of 14 residues. Per germline, CDR1 KGHSH and CDR2 LQKENI. The entire variable domain, with the rest obtained from reference TRBV18 and TRBJ2-3, is as follows: NAGVMQNPRHLVRRRGQEARLRCSPMKGHSHVYWYRQLPEEGLKFMVYLQKENIIDESGMPKERFSAEFPKEGPSILRIQQVVRGDSAAYFCASSPLPASDTQYFGPGTRLTVL.

The CDR3 protein is CASSFAPSYEQYF. CDR3 DNA sequence: TGTGCCAGCAGTTTTGCCCCCAGCTACGAGCAGTACTTC. This chain links TRBV12-3 or TRBV12-4 with TRBJ2-7; D ambiguous. The CDR3 runs 13 residues. The V gene lost 3 bases and the J gene lost 3 bases, with 9 bases spanning the gap.

The V and J genes are TRBV2 and TRBJ2-1, with 12 bases aligning to TRBD2. The J segment lost 10 bases and the V segment lost 7 bases, leaving 8 bases of the junction unmatched. The CDR3 totals 14 residues. Looked up from germline, CDR1 is SNHLY and CDR2 is FYNNEI. In nucleotides, the CDR3 is TGTGCCAGCATTGGGCTAGCGGGGGGGAGGGAGCAGTTCTTC. Residues: CASIGLAGGREQFF.

This clonotype was seen a handful of times. The chain recombines TRBV5-1 with TRBJ1-1; the D is unclear. The CDR3 runs 16 residues. The V and J ends lost 0 bases and 0 bases respectively, with 12 bases between them. The germline V gene has CDR1 SGHRS and CDR2 YFSETQ. CDR3 nucleotides: TGCGCCAGCAGCTTGGATAGTCAGATCATGAACACTGAAGCTTTCTTT. Its translation: CASSLDSQIMNTEAFF.

This clonotype has more than one count but fewer than ten. The gene calls are TRBV5-1 and TRBJ2-2, with a tentative D call TRBD2 (7 bases). The germline V gene encodes CDR1 SGHRS and CDR2 YFSETQ. The CDR3 covers 15 residues. V lost 3 bases to trimming and J lost 3 bases, with 12 bases between them. CDR3 sequence (DNA): TGCGCCAGCAGCTCCACCGGGGGGCACACCGGGGAGCTGTTTTTT. Translated, it gives CASSSTGGHTGELFF.

The chain combines TRBV4-1 with TRBJ2-1; TRBD2 might be the D (6 bases). The V gene's germline CDR1 is MGHRA and CDR2 YSYEKL. Trimming shortened V by 1 base and J by 5 bases, and 15 bases separated the two germline ends. This CDR3 has 16 amino acids. This chain's CDR3 is CASSQGRLELNNEQFF. The CDR3, as DNA: TGCGCCAGCAGCCAAGGTCGACTAGAGTTAAACAATGAGCAGTTCTTC.

This sequence joins TRBV11-2 and TRBJ2-5, with 9 bases that match TRBD2. This CDR3 comprises 17 residues. In germline, CDR1 is SGHAT, CDR2 FQNNGV. The ends lost 0 bases at V and 1 base at J; junction bases unmatched: 6. The CDR3 nucleotides are TGTGCCAGCAGCTTAGATCCTGGCGGGAGGGCCCAAGAGACCCAGTACTTC. Protein product: CASSLDPGGRAQETQYF.

This clonotype occurred many times. The genes are TRBV12-3 or TRBV12-4 and TRBJ1-4, with D unresolved. V gave up 3 bases and J gave up 3 bases, with 11 bases separating them. CDR3 length: 15 residues. CDR3 sequence: CASSFRGRANEKLFF. The CDR3 nucleotides read TGTGCCAGCAGTTTCCGAGGGAGGGCTAATGAAAAACTGTTTTTT.

This sequence joins TRBV7-2 and TRBJ2-1, with D possibly being TRBD2 (5 bases). Germline assignment: CDR1 SGHTA and CDR2 FQGNSA. V was trimmed by 5 bases and J by 6 bases, leaving 17 bases between them. This CDR3 contains 15 residues. The CDR3, as DNA: TGTGCCAGCAGCGGAGAGGTACTAGTAGGCAATGAGCAGTTCTTC. Its protein product is CASSGEVLVGNEQFF. The variable domain in full, completed from reference TRBV7-2 and TRBJ2-1, reads GAGVSQSPSNKVTEKGKDVELRCDPISGHTALYWYRQSLGQGLEFLIYFQGNSAPDKSGLPSDRFSAERTGGSVSTLTIQRTQQEDSAVYLCASSGEVLVGNEQFFGPGTRLTVL.

The V call is TRBV27, the J call TRBJ2-7; D might be TRBD2 (5 bases). The CDR3 loop spans 15 amino acids. CDR1 MNHEY and CDR2 SMNVEV come from the germline V gene (reference sequence). V shed 3 bases and J shed 0 bases, with 12 bases lying between them. CDR3 sequence: CASSLAPAGSYEQYF. The CDR3 DNA follows: TGTGCCAGCAGTTTGGCCCCCGCGGGCTCCTACGAGCAGTACTTC.

This clonotype was seen a handful of times. The chain carries TRBV7-6 and TRBJ2-7, with 7 bases identical to TRBD2. Germline CDR1 is SGHVS and CDR2 is FNYEAQ. The CDR3 has 14 amino acids. The V and J ends lost 1 base and 6 bases, in that order; junction bases with no gene match: 6. This chain's CDR3 is CASSLGRETSEQYF. In nucleotides, the CDR3 is TGTGCCAGCAGCTTAGGGCGGGAGACCAGCGAGCAGTACTTC. Using reference TRBV7-6 and TRBJ2-7 for the parts outside the CDR3, the full variable domain is GAGVSQSPRYKVTKRGQDVALRCDPISGHVSLYWYRQALGQGPEFLTYFNYEAQQDKSGLPNDRFSAERPEGSISTLTIQRTEQRDSAMYRCASSLGRETSEQYFGPGTRLTVT.

The chain couples TRBV7-2 to TRBJ2-7; 8 bases line up with TRBD2. The CDR3 is 15 residues long. V dropped 6 bases and J dropped 3; count of bases not matched to a gene: 10. From germline, CDR1 is SGHTA and CDR2 FQGNSA. This CDR3 is CASSRRGDSYYEQYF. In DNA, the CDR3 is TGTGCCAGCAGTCGGCGGGGGGACTCATACTACGAGCAGTACTTC.

The chain links TRBV12-3 or TRBV12-4 to TRBJ2-2; 9 bases fit TRBD1. V shed 6 bases, J shed 7 bases, and the junction held 6 bases outside the gene matches. This CDR3 is 14 amino acids long. The CDR3 protein is CASRWTGVGGELFF. As DNA, the CDR3 is TGTGCCAGCAGATGGACAGGGGTGGGCGGGGAGCTGTTTTTT.

This clonotype was recorded only once. V usage is TRBV20-1 and J usage is TRBJ2-3; 12 bases align to TRBD2. The CDR3 length is 18 residues. V shed 3 bases, J shed 4 bases, and the junction held 14 bases outside the gene matches. Germline CDR1 DFQATT, CDR2 SNEGSKA (reference sequence). CDR3 bases: TGCAGTGCTAGGAGATACCCCCTAGCGGGAGGGCTCGCAGATACGCAGTATTTT. As protein: CSARRYPLAGGLADTQYF.

In its sample, this clonotype was seen a few times. V usage is TRBV4-3 and J usage is TRBJ2-2; 9 nucleotides align to TRBD2. Germline V CDR1 and CDR2: LGHNA, YSLEER. The trim removed 1 base at V and 1 base at J, leaving 4 bases unmatched. The CDR3 is 17 residues long. In DNA, the CDR3 is TGCGCCAGCAGCCAAGCCGTTAGCGGGGGGAACACCGGGGAGCTGTTTTTT. It yields the protein CASSQAVSGGNTGELFF.

The chain combines TRBV5-1 with TRBJ1-4; the D is unclear. The V gene's germline CDR1 is SGHRS and CDR2 YFSETQ. The V gene lost 7 bases and the J gene lost 4 bases, with 26 bases spanning the gap. CDR3 length equals 18 residues. The CDR3 DNA sequence: TGCGCCAGCGGAAAGGGAGACACGGGTTTCCCTAGTAATGAAAAACTGTTTTTT. Translation gives CASGKGDTGFPSNEKLFF.

V and J are TRBV20-1 and TRBJ2-3; a weak D match, TRBD1 (5 bases). CDR3 size: 17 residues. CDR1 is DFQATT and CDR2 is SNEGSKA in the germline V gene (reference sequence). V was clipped by 5 bases and J by 6 bases, with 27 bases between them. CDR3 in amino acids: CSASNPGPGIETDTQYF. CDR3 sequence (DNA): TGCAGTGCTTCAAATCCCGGCCCAGGGATAGAGACTGATACGCAGTATTTT.

The V gene is TRBV19, the J gene TRBJ2-5, with D possibly matching TRBD2 (6 bases). The CDR3 sequence is 15 residues long. Germline V CDR1 and CDR2: LNHDA, SQIVND (reference sequence). V lost 3 bases, J lost 1 base, and 12 bases lay in between. Here the CDR3 DNA reads TGTGCCAGTAGTATGAACGGGAGAGTCCAAGAGACCCAGTACTTC. Protein sequence: CASSMNGRVQETQYF. The full variable domain, its missing parts supplied by reference TRBV19 and TRBJ2-5, is DGGITQSPKYLFRKEGQNVTLSCEQNLNHDAMYWYRQDPGQGLRLIYYSQIVNDFQKGDIAEGYSVSREKKESFPLTVTSAQKNPTAFYLCASSMNGRVQETQYFGPGTRLLVL.

This sequence joins TRBV6-1 and TRBJ2-5; D perhaps matches TRBD2 (5 bases). Trimming cost V 6 bases and J 8 bases, with 19 bases left between them. The germline gives CDR1 MNHNS, CDR2 SASEGT. CDR3 length: 14 amino acids. The CDR3 is CASRRAMVEDTQYF. CDR3 DNA: TGTGCCAGCAGGCGGGCGATGGTGGAGGACACCCAGTACTTC.

The V gene is TRBV19, the J gene TRBJ2-7, with D possibly being TRBD1 (6 bases). Germline CDR1 reads LNHDA; CDR2 reads SQIVND (reference sequence). This CDR3 comprises 15 residues. V lost 6 bases to trimming and J lost 4 bases, with 19 bases between them. The CDR3 sequence: CASSPNRDILYEQYF. CDR3 nucleotide sequence: TGTGCCAGTAGCCCAAATCGGGACATACTATACGAGCAGTACTTC.

The chain carries TRBV5-1 and TRBJ2-5, with TRBD1 identical over 9 bases. CDR1 and CDR2 (germline): SGHRS, YFSETQ. This CDR3 spans 14 amino acids. Losses at the gene ends were 5 bases for V and 4 bases for J; bases not matched to a gene: 6. Written as DNA, the CDR3 is TGCGCCAGCAGTGACAGGGGGACGTTAGAGACCCAGTACTTC. It is translated as CASSDRGTLETQYF.

This clonotype appeared many times. This rearrangement joins TRBV20-1 to TRBJ2-2; D is perhaps TRBD1 or TRBD2 (5 bases each). V lost 6 bases to trimming and J lost 1 base, with 15 bases between them. The CDR3 is 15 residues long. Germline assignment: CDR1 DFQATT and CDR2 SNEGSKA (reference sequence). CDR3 region: CSARVMRGNTGELFF. The CDR3 DNA sequence: TGCAGTGCCCGAGTCATGAGGGGGAACACCGGGGAGCTGTTTTTT.

In this sample, this clonotype turned up a few times. The CDR3 protein is CASSRAGNTIYF. The CDR3 bases are TGTGCCAGCAGTCGGGCTGGAAACACCATATATTTT. The rearrangement joins TRBV12-3 or TRBV12-4 to TRBJ1-3; D is undetermined. Between the trimmed V and J ends, which lost 5 bases and 2 bases, there was a span of 4 bases. The CDR3 extends over 12 amino acids.